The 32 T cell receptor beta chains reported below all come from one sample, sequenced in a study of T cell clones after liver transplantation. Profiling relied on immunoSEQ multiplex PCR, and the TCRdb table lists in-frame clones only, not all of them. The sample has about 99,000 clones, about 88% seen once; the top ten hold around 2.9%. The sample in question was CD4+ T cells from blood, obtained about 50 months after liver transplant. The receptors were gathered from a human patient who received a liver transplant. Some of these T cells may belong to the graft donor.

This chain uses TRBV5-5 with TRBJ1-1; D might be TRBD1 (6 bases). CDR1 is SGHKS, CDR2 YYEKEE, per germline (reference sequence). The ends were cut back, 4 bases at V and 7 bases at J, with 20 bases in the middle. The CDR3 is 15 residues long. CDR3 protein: CASSRLLQGGSEAFF. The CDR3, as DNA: TGTGCCAGCAGCCGATTACTACAGGGAGGGAGTGAAGCTTTCTTT.

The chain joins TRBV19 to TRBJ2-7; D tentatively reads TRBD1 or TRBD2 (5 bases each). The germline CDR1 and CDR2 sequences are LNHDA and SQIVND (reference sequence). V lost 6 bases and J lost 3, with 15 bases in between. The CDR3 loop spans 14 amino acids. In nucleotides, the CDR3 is TGTGCCAGTAGGGGGACGGGACGCTACTACGAGCAGTACTTC. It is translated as CASRGTGRYYEQYF. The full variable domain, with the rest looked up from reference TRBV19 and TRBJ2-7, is DGGITQSPKYLFRKEGQNVTLSCEQNLNHDAMYWYRQDPGQGLRLIYYSQIVNDFQKGDIAEGYSVSREKKESFPLTVTSAQKNPTAFYLCASRGTGRYYEQYFGPGTRLTVT.

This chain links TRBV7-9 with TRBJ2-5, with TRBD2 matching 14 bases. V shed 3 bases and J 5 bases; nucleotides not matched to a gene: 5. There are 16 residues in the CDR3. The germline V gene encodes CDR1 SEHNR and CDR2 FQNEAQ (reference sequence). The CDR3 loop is CASSLGTSGGMETQYF. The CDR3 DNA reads TGTGCCAGCAGCTTGGGGACTAGCGGGGGTATGGAGACCCAGTACTTC.

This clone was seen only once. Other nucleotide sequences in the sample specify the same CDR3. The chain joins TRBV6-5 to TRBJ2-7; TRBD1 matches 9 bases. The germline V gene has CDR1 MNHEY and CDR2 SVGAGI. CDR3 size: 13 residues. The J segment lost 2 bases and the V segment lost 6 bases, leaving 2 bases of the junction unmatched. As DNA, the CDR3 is TGTGCCAGCAGCCGGGACAGGGCCTACGAGCAGTACTTC. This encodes CASSRDRAYEQYF.

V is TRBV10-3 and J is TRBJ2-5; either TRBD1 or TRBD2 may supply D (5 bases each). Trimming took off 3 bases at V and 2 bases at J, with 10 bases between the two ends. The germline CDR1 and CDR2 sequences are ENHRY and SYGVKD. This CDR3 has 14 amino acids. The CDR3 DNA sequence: TGTGCCATCAGTGATGAGGGGTGGCAAGAGACCCAGTACTTC. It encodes CAISDEGWQETQYF.

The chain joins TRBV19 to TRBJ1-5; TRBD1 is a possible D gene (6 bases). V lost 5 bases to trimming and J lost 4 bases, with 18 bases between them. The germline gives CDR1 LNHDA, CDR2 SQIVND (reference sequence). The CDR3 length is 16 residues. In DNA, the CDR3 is TGTGCCAGTAGTCCGAGTTTAGACAGGACTAATCAGCCCCAGCATTTT. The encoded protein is CASSPSLDRTNQPQHF.

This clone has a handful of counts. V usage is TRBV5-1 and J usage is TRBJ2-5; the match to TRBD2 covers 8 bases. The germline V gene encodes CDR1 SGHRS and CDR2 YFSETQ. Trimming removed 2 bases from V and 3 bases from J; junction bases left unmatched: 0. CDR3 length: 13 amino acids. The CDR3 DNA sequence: TGCGCCAGCAGCTTACTAGCGGAAGAGACCCAGTACTTC. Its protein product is CASSLLAEETQYF.

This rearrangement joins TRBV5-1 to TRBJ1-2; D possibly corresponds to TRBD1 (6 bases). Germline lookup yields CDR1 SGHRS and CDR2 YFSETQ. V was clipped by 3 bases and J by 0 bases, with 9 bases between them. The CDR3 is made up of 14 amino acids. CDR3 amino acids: CASSSGQTNYGYTF. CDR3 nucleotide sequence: TGCGCCAGCAGCTCTGGACAGACTAACTATGGCTACACCTTC.

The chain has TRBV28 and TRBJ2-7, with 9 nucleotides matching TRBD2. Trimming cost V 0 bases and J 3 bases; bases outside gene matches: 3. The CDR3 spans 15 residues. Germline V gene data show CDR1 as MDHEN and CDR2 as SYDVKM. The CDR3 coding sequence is TGTGCCAGCAGTTTATGGCAGCGGGGGGACTACGAGCAGTACTTC. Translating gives CASSLWQRGDYEQYF.

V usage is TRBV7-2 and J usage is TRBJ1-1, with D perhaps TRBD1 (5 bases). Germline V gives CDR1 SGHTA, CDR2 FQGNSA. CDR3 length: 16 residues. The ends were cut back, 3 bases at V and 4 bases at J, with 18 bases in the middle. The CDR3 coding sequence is TGTGCCAGCAGCTTCCAGGGTGGCGGTTCTAGCACTGAAGCTTTCTTT. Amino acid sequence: CASSFQGGGSSTEAFF.

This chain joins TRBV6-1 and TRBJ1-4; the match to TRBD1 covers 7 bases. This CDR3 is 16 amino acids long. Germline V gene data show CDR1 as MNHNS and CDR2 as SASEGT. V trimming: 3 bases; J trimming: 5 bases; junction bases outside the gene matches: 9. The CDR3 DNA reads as TGTGCCAGCAGTGAGCAGGGGGTTTACCCCAATGAAAAACTGTTTTTT. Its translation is CASSEQGVYPNEKLFF.

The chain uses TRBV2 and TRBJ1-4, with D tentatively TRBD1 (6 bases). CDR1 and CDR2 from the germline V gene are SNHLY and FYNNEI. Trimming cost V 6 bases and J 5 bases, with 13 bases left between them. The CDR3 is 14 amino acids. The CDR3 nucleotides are TGTGCCAGCAGCTCCGGGACAAGAAATGAAAAACTGTTTTTT. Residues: CASSSGTRNEKLFF.

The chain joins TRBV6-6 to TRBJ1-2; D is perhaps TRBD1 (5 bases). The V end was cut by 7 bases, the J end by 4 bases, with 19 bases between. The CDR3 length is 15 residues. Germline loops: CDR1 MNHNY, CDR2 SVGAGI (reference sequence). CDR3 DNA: TGTGCCAGCACTCAAACACGTGCGGGACCCTATGGCTACACCTTC. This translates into CASTQTRAGPYGYTF.

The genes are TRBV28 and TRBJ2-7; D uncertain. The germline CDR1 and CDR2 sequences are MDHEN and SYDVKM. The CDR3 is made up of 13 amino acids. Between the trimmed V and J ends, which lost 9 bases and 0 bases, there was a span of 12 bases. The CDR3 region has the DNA TGTGCCAGTCGATCGGGTGGCTCCTACGAGCAGTACTTC. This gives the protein CASRSGGSYEQYF.

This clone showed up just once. DNA for the CDR3: TGTGCCAGCAGCCGGGACAGTCTCAGCAATGAGCAGTTCTTC. Residues: CASSRDSLSNEQFF. The chain is built from TRBV2 and TRBJ2-1; the match to TRBD1 covers 7 bases. V shed 6 bases, J shed 6 bases, and the junction held 8 bases outside the gene matches. The V gene's germline CDR1 is SNHLY and CDR2 FYNNEI. The CDR3 loop spans 14 amino acids.

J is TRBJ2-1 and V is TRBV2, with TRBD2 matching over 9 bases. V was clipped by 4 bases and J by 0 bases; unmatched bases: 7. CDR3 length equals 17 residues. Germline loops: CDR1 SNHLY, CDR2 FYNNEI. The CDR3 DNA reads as TGTGCCAGCAGTGGCGGGACTAGCTTTCTCTCCTACAATGAGCAGTTCTTC. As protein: CASSGGTSFLSYNEQFF.

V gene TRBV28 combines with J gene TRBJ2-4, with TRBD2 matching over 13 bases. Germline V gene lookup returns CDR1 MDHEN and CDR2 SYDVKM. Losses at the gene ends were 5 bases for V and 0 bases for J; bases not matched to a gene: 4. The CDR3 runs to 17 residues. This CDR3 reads CASSGGLAGLAKNIQYF. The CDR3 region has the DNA TGTGCCAGCAGTGGGGGACTAGCGGGATTAGCCAAAAACATTCAGTACTTC.

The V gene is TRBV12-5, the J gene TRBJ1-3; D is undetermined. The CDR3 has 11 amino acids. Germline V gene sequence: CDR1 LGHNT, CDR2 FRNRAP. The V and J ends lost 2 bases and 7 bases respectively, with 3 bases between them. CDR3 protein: CASGLTNTIYF. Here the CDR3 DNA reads TGTGCTAGTGGTTTGACGAACACCATATATTTT.

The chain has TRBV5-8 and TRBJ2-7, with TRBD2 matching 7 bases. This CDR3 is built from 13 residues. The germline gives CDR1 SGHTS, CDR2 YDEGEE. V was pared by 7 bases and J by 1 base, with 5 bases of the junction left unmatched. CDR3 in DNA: TGTGCCAGCTGGCAGGGAGGGTCCTACGAGCAGTACTTC. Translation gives CASWQGGSYEQYF.

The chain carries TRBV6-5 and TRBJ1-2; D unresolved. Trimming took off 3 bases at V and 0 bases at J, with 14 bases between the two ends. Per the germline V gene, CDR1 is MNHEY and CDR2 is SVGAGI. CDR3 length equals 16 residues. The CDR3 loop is CASSYFSPDTNYGYTF. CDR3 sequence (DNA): TGTGCCAGCAGTTATTTTAGTCCAGACACTAACTATGGCTACACCTTC.

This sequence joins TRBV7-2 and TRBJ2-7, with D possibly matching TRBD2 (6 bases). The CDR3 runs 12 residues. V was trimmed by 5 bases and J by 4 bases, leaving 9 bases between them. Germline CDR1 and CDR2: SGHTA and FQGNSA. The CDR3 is CASSPGGYEQYF. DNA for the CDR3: TGTGCCAGCAGCCCTGGGGGGTACGAGCAGTACTTC.

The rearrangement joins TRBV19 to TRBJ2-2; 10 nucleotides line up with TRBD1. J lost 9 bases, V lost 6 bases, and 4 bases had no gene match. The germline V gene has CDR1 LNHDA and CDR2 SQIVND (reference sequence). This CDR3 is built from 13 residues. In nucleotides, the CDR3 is TGTGCCAGTAGCCAGGACAGGGGGAGGGAGCTGTTTTTT. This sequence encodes CASSQDRGRELFF.

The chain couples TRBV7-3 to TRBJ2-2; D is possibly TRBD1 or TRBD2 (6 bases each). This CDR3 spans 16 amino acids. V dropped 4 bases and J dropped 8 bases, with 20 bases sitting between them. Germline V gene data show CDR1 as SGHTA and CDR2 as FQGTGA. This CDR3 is CASSSALGGARGELFF. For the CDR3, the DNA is TGTGCCAGCAGCTCCGCCCTGGGGGGCGCGAGGGGGGAGCTGTTTTTT.

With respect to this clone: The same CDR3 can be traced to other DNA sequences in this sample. The CDR3 nucleotides are TGTGCCAGTAGCCGACCGAACACTGAAGCTTTCTTT. This translates into CASSRPNTEAFF. The chain couples TRBV19 to TRBJ1-1, with D unclear. This CDR3 contains 12 residues. Germline-derived CDR1 and CDR2 are LNHDA and SQIVND (reference sequence). The V and J ends lost 6 bases and 1 base respectively, with 6 bases between them.

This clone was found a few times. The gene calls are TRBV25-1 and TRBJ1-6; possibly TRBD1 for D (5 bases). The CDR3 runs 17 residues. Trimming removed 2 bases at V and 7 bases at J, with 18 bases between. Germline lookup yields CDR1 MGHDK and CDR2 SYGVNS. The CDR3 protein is CASSEGLGGWRNSPLHF. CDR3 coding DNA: TGTGCCAGCAGTGAAGGTCTTGGGGGATGGCGGAATTCACCCCTCCACTTT.

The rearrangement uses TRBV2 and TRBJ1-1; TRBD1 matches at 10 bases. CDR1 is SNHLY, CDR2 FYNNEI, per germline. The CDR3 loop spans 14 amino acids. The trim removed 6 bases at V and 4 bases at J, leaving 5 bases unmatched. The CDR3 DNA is TGTGCCAGCAGCGGGGACAGGGGATCCACTGAAGCTTTCTTT. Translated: CASSGDRGSTEAFF.

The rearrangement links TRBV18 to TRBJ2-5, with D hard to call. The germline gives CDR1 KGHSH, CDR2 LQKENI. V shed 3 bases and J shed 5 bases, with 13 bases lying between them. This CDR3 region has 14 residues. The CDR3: CASSPPGLTETQYF. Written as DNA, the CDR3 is TGTGCCAGCTCACCCCCGGGCCTCACCGAGACCCAGTACTTC.

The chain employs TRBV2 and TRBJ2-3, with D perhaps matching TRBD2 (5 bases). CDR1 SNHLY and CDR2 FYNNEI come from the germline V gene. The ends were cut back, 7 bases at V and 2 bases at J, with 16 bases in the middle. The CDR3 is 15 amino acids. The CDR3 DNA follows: TGTGCCAGCACTCGCGGGCGCACCTCCACAGATACGCAGTATTTT. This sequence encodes CASTRGRTSTDTQYF. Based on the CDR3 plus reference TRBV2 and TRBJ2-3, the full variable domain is EPEVTQTPSHQVTQMGQEVILRCVPISNHLYFYWYRQILGQKVEFLVSFYNNEISEKSEIFDDQFSVERPDGSNFTLKIRSTKLEDSAMYFCASTRGRTSTDTQYFGPGTRLTVL.

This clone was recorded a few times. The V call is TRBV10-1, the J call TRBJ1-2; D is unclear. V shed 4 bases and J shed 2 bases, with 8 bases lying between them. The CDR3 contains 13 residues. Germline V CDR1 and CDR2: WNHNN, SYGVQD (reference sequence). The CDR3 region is CASSAWLNYGYTF. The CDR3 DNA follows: TGCGCCAGCAGTGCTTGGCTGAACTATGGCTACACCTTC.

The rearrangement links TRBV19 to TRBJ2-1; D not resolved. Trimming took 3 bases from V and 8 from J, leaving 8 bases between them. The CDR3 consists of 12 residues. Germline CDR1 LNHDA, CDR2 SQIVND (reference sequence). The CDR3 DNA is TGTGCCAGTAGTATGATGGGCTATGAGCAGTTCTTC. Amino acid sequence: CASSMMGYEQFF.

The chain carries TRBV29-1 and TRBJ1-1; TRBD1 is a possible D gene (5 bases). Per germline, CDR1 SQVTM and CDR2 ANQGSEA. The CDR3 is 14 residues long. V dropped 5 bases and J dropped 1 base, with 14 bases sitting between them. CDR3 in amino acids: CSVRQGTQNTEAFF. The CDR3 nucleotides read TGCAGCGTTCGGCAGGGAACGCAGAACACTGAAGCTTTCTTT.

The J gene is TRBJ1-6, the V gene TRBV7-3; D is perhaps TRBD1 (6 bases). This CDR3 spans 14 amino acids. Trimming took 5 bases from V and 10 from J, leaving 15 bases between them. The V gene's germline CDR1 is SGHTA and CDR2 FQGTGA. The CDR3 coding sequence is TGTGCCAGCAGCCCCCTCCACGGACAGTCACCCCTCCACTTT. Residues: CASSPLHGQSPLHF.